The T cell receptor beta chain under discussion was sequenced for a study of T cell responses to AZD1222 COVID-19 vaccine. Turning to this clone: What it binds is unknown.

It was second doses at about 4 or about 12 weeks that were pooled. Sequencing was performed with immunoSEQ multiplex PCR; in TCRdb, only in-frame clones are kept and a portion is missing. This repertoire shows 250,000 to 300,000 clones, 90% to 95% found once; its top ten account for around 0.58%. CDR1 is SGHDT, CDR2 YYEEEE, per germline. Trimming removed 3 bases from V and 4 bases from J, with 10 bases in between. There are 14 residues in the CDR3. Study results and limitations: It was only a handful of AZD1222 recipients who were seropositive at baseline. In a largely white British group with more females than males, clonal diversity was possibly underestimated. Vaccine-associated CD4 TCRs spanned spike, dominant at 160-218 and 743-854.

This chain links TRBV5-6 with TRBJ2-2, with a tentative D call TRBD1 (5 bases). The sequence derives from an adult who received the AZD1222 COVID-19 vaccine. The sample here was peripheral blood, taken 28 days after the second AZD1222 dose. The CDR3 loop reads CASSSPGRTGELFF. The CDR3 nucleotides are TGTGCCAGCAGCTCCCCAGGGCGCACCGGGGAGCTGTTTTTT.